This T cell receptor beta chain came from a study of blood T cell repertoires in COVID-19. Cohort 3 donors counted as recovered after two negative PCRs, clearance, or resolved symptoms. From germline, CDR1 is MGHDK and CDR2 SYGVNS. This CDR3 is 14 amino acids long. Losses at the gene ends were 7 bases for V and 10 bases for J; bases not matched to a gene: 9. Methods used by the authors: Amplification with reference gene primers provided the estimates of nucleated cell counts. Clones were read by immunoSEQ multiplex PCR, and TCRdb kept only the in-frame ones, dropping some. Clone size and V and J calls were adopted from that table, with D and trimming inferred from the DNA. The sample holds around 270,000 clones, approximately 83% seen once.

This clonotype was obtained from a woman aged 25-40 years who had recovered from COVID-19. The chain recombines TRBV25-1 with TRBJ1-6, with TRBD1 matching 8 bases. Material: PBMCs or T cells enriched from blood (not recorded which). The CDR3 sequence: CASTFDRGNSPLHF. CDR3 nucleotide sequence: TGTGCCAGCACTTTCGACAGGGGAAACTCACCCCTCCACTTT. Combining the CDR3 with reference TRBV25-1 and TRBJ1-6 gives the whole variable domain EADIYQTPRYLVIGTGKKITLECSQTMGHDKMYWYQQDPGMELHLIHYSYGVNSTEKGDLSSESTVSRIRTEHFPLTLESARPSHTSQYLCASTFDRGNSPLHFGNGTRLTVT.